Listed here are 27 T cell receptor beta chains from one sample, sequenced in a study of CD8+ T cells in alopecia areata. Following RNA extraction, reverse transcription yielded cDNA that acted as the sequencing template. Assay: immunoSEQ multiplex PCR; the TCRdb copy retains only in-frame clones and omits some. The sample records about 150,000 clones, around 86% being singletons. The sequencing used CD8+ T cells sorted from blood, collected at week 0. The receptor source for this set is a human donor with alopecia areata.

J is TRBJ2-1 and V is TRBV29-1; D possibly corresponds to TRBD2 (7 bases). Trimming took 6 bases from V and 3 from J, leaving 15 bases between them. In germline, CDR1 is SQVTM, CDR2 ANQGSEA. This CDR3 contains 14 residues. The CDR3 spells CSVPPGGFYNEQFF. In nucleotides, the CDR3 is TGCAGCGTCCCCCCGGGGGGCTTCTACAATGAGCAGTTCTTC.

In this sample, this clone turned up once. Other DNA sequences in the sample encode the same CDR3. This chain's CDR3 is CASSFGGPSYEQYF. The CDR3 DNA follows: TGTGCCAGCAGTTTCGGGGGCCCTTCCTACGAGCAGTACTTC. The chain couples TRBV27 to TRBJ2-7, with D perhaps TRBD1 or TRBD2 (6 bases each). The V gene lost 3 bases and the J gene lost 1 base, with 10 bases spanning the gap. This CDR3 contains 14 residues. The germline CDR1 and CDR2 sequences are MNHEY and SMNVEV (reference sequence).

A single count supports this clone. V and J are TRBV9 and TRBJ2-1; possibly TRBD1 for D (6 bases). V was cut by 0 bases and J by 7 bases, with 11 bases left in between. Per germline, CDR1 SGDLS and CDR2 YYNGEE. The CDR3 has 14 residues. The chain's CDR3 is CASSVGTQGNEQFF. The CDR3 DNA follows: TGTGCCAGCAGCGTAGGAACCCAGGGGAATGAGCAGTTCTTC.

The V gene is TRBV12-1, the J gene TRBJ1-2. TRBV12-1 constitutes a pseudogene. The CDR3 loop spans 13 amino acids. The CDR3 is CASSSPWVYGYTF. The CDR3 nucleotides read TGTGCCAGCAGCTCCCCATGGGTCTATGGCTACACCTTC.

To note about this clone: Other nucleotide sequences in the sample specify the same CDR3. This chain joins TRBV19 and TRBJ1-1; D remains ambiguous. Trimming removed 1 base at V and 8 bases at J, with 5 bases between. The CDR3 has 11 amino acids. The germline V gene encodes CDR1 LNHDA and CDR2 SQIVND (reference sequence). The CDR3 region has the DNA TGTGCCAGTAGTATAGGCACGGAAGCTTTCTTT. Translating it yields CASSIGTEAFF.

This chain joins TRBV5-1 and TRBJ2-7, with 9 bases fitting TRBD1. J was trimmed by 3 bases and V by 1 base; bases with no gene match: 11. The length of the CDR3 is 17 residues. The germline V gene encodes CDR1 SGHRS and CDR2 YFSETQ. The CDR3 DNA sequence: TGCGCCAGCAGCTTGACCGGGACAGGGTCGGGATACTACGAGCAGTACTTC. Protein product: CASSLTGTGSGYYEQYF.

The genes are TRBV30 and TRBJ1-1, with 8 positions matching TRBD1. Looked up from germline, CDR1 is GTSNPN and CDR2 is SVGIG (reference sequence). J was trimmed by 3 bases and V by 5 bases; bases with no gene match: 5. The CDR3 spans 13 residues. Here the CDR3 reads CAWQGAFHTEAFF. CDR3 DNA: TGTGCCTGGCAGGGGGCATTTCACACTGAAGCTTTCTTT.

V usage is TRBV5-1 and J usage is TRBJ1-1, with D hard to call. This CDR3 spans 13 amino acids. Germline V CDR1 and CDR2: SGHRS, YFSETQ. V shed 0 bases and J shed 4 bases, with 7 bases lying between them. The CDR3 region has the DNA TGCGCCAGCAGCTTGGCGTTCGGCACTGAAGCTTTCTTT. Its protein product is CASSLAFGTEAFF.

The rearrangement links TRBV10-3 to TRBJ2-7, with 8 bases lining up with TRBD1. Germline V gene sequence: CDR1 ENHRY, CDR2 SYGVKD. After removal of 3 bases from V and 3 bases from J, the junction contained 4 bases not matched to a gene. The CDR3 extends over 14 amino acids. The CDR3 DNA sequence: TGTGCCATCAGTGATCCCGGGACAGGCTACGAGCAGTACTTC. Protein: CAISDPGTGYEQYF.

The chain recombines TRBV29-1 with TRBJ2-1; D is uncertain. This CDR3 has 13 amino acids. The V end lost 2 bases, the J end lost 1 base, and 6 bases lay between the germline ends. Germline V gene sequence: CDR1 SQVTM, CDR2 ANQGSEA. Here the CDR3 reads CSVEIWSYNEQFF. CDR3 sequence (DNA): TGCAGCGTTGAAATATGGTCCTACAATGAGCAGTTCTTC.

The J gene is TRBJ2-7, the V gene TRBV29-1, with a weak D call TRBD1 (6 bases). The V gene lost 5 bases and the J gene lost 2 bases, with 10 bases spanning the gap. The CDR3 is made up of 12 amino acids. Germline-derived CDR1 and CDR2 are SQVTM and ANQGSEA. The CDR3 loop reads CSVPGQAYEQYF. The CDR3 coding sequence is TGCAGCGTTCCGGGACAAGCCTACGAGCAGTACTTC.

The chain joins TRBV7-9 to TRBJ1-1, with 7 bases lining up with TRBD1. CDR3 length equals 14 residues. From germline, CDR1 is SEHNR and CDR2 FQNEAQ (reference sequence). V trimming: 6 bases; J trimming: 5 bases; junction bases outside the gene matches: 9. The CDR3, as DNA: TGTGCCAGCAGTGCAGGGGGGGACCATACTGAAGCTTTCTTT. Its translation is CASSAGGDHTEAFF.

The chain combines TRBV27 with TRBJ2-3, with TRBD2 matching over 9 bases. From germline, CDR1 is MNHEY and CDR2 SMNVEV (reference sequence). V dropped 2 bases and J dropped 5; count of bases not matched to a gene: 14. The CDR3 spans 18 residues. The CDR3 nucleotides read TGTGCCAGCAGTTTACCTGGACTAGCGCGATCCCATTTAGATACGCAGTATTTT. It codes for CASSLPGLARSHLDTQYF.

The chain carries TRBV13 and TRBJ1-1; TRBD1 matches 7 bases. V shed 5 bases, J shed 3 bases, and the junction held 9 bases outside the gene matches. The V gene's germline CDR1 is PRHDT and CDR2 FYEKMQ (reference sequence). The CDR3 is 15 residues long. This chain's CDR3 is CASSHTGEGDTEAFF. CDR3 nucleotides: TGTGCCAGCAGCCATACAGGGGAGGGAGACACTGAAGCTTTCTTT.

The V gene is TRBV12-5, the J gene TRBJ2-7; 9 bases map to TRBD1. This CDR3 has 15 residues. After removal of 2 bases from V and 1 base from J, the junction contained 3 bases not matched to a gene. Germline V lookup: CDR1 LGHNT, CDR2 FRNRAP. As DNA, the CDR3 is TGTGCTAGTGGTTTGCCGACAGGGGGGTCCTACGAGCAGTACTTC. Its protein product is CASGLPTGGSYEQYF.

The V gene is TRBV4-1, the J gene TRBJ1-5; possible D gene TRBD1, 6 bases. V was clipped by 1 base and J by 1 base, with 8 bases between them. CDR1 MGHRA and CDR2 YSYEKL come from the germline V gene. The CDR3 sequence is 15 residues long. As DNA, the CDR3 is TGCGCCAGCAGCCAAGGGCAGGGGAGCAATCAGCCCCAGCATTTT. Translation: CASSQGQGSNQPQHF.

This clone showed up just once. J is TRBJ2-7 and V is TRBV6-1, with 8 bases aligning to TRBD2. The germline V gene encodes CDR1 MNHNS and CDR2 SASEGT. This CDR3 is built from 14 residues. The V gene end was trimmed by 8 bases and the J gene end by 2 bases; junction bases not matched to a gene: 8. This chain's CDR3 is CASGREEKAYEQYF. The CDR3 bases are TGTGCCAGCGGGCGGGAGGAGAAAGCCTACGAGCAGTACTTC.

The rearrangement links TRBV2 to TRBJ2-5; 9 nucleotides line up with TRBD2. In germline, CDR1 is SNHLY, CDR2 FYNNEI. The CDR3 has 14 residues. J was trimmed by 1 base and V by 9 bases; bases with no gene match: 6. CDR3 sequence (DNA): TGTGCCAGGGCTAGCGGGGACCCCCAAGAGACCCAGTACTTC. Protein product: CARASGDPQETQYF.

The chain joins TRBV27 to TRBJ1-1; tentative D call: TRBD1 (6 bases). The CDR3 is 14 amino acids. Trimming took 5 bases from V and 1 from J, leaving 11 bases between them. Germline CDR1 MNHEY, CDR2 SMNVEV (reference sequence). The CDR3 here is CASSPGTQNTEAFF. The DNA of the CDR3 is TGTGCCAGCAGTCCCGGGACACAGAACACTGAAGCTTTCTTT.

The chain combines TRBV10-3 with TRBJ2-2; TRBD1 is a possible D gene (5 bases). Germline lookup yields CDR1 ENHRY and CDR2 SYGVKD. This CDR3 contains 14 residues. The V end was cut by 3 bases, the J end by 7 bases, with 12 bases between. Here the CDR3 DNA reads TGTGCCATCAGTGAAGACAGCTTTAACGGGGAGCTGTTTTTT. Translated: CAISEDSFNGELFF.

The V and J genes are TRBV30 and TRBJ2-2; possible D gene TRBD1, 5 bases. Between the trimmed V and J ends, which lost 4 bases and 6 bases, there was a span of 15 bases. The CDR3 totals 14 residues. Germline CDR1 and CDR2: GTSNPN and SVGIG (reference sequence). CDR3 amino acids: CAWIGQPSAGELFF. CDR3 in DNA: TGTGCCTGGATAGGACAACCTAGTGCCGGGGAGCTGTTTTTT. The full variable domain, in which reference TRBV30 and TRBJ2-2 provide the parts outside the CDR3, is SQTIHQWPATLVQPVGSPLSLECTVEGTSNPNLYWYRQAAGRGLQLLFYSVGIGQISSEVPQNLSASRPQDRQFILSSKKLLLSDSGFYLCAWIGQPSAGELFFGEGSRLTVL.

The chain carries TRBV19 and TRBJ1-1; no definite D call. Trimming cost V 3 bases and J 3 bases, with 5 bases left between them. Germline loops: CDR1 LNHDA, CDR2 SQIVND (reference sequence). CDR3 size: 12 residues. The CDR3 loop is CASSMGYTEAFF. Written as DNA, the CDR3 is TGTGCCAGTAGTATGGGTTACACTGAAGCTTTCTTT.

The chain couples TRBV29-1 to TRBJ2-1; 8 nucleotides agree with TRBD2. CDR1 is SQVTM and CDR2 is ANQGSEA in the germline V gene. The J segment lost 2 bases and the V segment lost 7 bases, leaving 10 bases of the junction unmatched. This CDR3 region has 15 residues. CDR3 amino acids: CSASEAGGPYNEQFF. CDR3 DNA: TGCAGCGCCTCCGAGGCGGGAGGTCCCTACAATGAGCAGTTCTTC.

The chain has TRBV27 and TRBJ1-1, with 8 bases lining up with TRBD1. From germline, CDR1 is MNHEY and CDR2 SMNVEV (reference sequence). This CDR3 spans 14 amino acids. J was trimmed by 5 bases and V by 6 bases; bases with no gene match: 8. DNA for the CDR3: TGTGCCAGCAGATTAACAGGGGGATGGACTGAAGCTTTCTTT. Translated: CASRLTGGWTEAFF.

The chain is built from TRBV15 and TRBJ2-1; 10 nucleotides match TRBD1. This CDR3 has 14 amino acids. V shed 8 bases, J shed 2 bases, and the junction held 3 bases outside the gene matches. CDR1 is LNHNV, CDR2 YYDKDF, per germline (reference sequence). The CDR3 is CATRDRGTYNEQFF. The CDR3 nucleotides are TGTGCCACCCGGGACAGGGGAACCTACAATGAGCAGTTCTTC.

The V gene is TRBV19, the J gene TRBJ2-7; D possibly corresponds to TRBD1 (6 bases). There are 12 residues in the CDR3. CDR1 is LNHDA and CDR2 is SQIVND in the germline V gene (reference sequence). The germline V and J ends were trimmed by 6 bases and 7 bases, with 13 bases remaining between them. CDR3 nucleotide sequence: TGTGCCAGTAGGGACAGATACGCGGAGCAGTACTTC. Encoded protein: CASRDRYAEQYF. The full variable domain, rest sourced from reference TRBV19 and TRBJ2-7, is DGGITQSPKYLFRKEGQNVTLSCEQNLNHDAMYWYRQDPGQGLRLIYYSQIVNDFQKGDIAEGYSVSREKKESFPLTVTSAQKNPTAFYLCASRDRYAEQYFGPGTRLTVT.

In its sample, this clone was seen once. CDR3 coding DNA: TGTGCCAGCAGCTTAGCGGAAGAAGGGGGCGCCGGGGAGCTGTTTTTT. Residues: CASSLAEEGGAGELFF. The chain uses TRBV7-9 and TRBJ2-2, with 7 bases that match TRBD1. The CDR3 sequence is 16 residues long. Germline-derived CDR1 and CDR2 are SEHNR and FQNEAQ (reference sequence). The V gene end was trimmed by 0 bases and the J gene end by 6 bases; junction bases not matched to a gene: 7.